The 23 T cell receptor beta chains below come from one sample, sequenced in a study of cytomegalovirus exposure and HLA in healthy donors. PCR used 60 Vbeta primers and 13 Jbeta primers. Some clones are missing from TCRdb's copy, which holds only in-frame ones; the method was immunoSEQ multiplex PCR. The sample lists approximately 44,000 clones, roughly 80% seen once, with roughly 1.4% in the top ten. The sequenced material came from PBMCs. The origin of the receptors is a man aged 25 to 40 in good health and CMV-seronegative.

The V gene is TRBV20-1, the J gene TRBJ2-1; TRBD2 is a possible D gene (6 bases). V was clipped by 6 bases and J by 7 bases, with 10 bases between them. CDR3 size: 11 residues. The germline V gene encodes CDR1 DFQATT and CDR2 SNEGSKA (reference sequence). The CDR3 sequence: CSAVGLNEQFF. The CDR3 DNA is TGCAGTGCCGTCGGACTAAATGAGCAGTTCTTC.

The rearrangement uses TRBV7-6 and TRBJ1-1; weak D call: TRBD1 (5 bases). CDR1 SGHVS and CDR2 FNYEAQ come from the germline V gene. V was shortened by 2 bases and J by 8 bases, with 12 bases between the two germline ends. The CDR3 sequence is 13 residues long. The CDR3 DNA follows: TGTGCCAGCAGCTTATTCCTCGGGGGAGAAGCTTTCTTT. This translates into CASSLFLGGEAFF. Supplemented by reference TRBV7-6 and TRBJ1-1, the full variable domain reads GAGVSQSPRYKVTKRGQDVALRCDPISGHVSLYWYRQALGQGPEFLTYFNYEAQQDKSGLPNDRFSAERPEGSISTLTIQRTEQRDSAMYRCASSLFLGGEAFFGQGTRLTVV.

The chain uses TRBV29-1 and TRBJ1-1; D is ambiguous. The V gene's germline CDR1 is SQVTM and CDR2 ANQGSEA. The V gene lost 8 bases and the J gene lost 3 bases, with 13 bases spanning the gap. CDR3 length equals 12 residues. In DNA form, the CDR3 reads TGCAGCACCTCTGAGGTTTACACTGAAGCTTTCTTT. Its translation: CSTSEVYTEAFF.

The V gene is TRBV9, the J gene TRBJ2-6; TRBD1 matches at 12 bases. Germline CDR1 reads SGDLS; CDR2 reads YYNGEE. J lost 1 base, V lost 5 bases, and 4 bases had no gene match. CDR3 length equals 17 residues. The CDR3 sequence: CASRGQGAHSGANVLTF. CDR3 nucleotide sequence: TGTGCCAGCAGGGGACAGGGGGCGCATTCTGGGGCCAACGTCCTGACTTTC.

The chain combines TRBV7-7 with TRBJ2-3, with 10 bases fitting TRBD1. Trimming at V came to 5 bases and at J to 2 bases, leaving 4 bases not matched to a gene. Germline lookup yields CDR1 SSHAT and CDR2 FNYEAQ (reference sequence). This CDR3 has 15 amino acids. CDR3 DNA sequence: TGTGCCAGCAGCACCGGGACAGGGGACACAGATACGCAGTATTTT. Translation: CASSTGTGDTDTQYF.

The rearrangement joins TRBV10-2 to TRBJ2-5; D uncertain. Trimming left V 3 bases short and J 7 bases short, with 6 bases between. The CDR3 length is 11 residues. CDR1 and CDR2 (germline): WSHSY, SAAADI. In DNA form, the CDR3 reads TGCGCCAGCAGTGACGCCGGGACCCAGTACTTC. This codes for CASSDAGTQYF.

A note on this clone: The germline gene is not matched at one end of the junction; a read error may be the cause. The genes are TRBV7-9 and TRBJ2-7, with TRBD2 matching 7 bases. The CDR3 is made up of 12 amino acids. The V gene's germline CDR1 is SEHNR and CDR2 FQNEAQ (reference sequence). The CDR3 region has the DNA TGTTCCAGCAGGCCCGGGACTAACGAGCAGTACTTC. This sequence encodes CSSRPGTNEQYF.

The chain uses TRBV5-1 and TRBJ2-3; a possible D gene is TRBD2 (5 bases). The CDR3 contains 13 residues. Germline CDR1 is SGHRS and CDR2 is YFSETQ. V lost 4 bases, J lost 6 bases, and 12 bases lay in between. CDR3 sequence reads: CASSQRSGDTQYF. CDR3 DNA: TGCGCCAGCAGCCAGCGTTCGGGGGATACGCAGTATTTT.

The chain couples TRBV10-2 to TRBJ1-1; no clear D gene. Trimming took 6 bases from V and 1 from J, leaving 12 bases between them. This CDR3 spans 14 amino acids. Germline V lookup: CDR1 WSHSY, CDR2 SAAADI. CDR3 protein: CASRMLEGNTEAFF. Here the CDR3 DNA reads TGCGCCAGCAGAATGCTGGAGGGGAACACTGAAGCTTTCTTT.

The chain combines TRBV11-2 with TRBJ1-2; D uncertain. The germline gives CDR1 SGHAT, CDR2 FQNNGV. The CDR3 is 13 residues long. Trimming removed 3 bases at V and 2 bases at J, with 7 bases between. The CDR3 is CASSLAGNYGYTF. DNA for the CDR3: TGTGCCAGCAGCTTGGCGGGGAACTATGGCTACACCTTC.

The chain uses TRBV9 and TRBJ2-3; 8 nucleotides agree with TRBD2. CDR3 size: 15 residues. V lost 2 bases to trimming and J lost 5 bases; unmatched junction nucleotides: 7. Germline CDR1 reads SGDLS; CDR2 reads YYNGEE. CDR3 amino acids: CASSVIGLAVDTQYF. The CDR3 nucleotides are TGTGCCAGCAGCGTTATCGGACTAGCAGTAGATACGCAGTATTTT.

This clone has only one observation. V usage is TRBV2 and J usage is TRBJ1-5, with 10 bases matching TRBD1. With 6 bases clipped from V and 1 base from J, the junction kept 3 bases outside the gene matches. Germline assignment: CDR1 SNHLY and CDR2 FYNNEI. This CDR3 contains 15 residues. CDR3 nucleotides: TGTGCCAGCAGGGGGGACAGGGGAAGCAATCAGCCCCAGCATTTT. Its translation is CASRGDRGSNQPQHF.

The rearrangement joins TRBV14 to TRBJ2-3; D might be TRBD2 (6 bases). CDR1 and CDR2 (germline): SGHDN, FVKESK. The CDR3 length is 17 residues. The V end was cut by 1 base, the J end by 0 bases, with 14 bases between. The CDR3 nucleotides read TGTGCCAGCAGCCAAGGAATCAGGAGGGCTAGCACAGATACGCAGTATTTT. Its protein product is CASSQGIRRASTDTQYF.

The rearrangement links TRBV28 to TRBJ1-3; D gene uncertain. V lost 1 base to trimming and J lost 0 bases, with 7 bases between them. Germline V gives CDR1 MDHEN, CDR2 SYDVKM. The CDR3 extends over 15 amino acids. CDR3 sequence reads: CASSLFPSSGNTIYF. The CDR3, as DNA: TGTGCCAGCAGTTTATTCCCGAGCTCTGGAAACACCATATATTTT.

The chain combines TRBV11-2 with TRBJ2-7; 8 bases are a match to TRBD1. Per the germline V gene, CDR1 is SGHAT and CDR2 is FQNNGV. The CDR3 runs 12 residues. The V and J ends lost 8 bases and 3 bases, in that order; junction bases with no gene match: 3. CDR3 coding DNA: TGTGCCAGCCTTGGACAGGGCTACGAGCAGTACTTC. It specifies CASLGQGYEQYF.

This clone was detected only a few times. The J gene is TRBJ2-3, the V gene TRBV4-3; 12 bases are a match to TRBD2. Germline assignment: CDR1 LGHNA and CDR2 YSLEER. The V and J ends lost 0 bases and 5 bases, in that order; junction bases with no gene match: 3. This CDR3 has 16 residues. The CDR3 spells CASSQELAGGQDTQYF. DNA for the CDR3: TGCGCCAGCAGCCAAGAACTAGCGGGAGGTCAAGATACGCAGTATTTT.

As concerns this clone: One junction end disagrees with the germline gene, perhaps due to a read error. The chain is built from TRBV7-9 and TRBJ2-7; D is perhaps TRBD1 (5 bases). Germline V CDR1 and CDR2: SEHNR, FQNEAQ (reference sequence). The CDR3 has 14 residues. CDR3 sequence reads: CSSSPPGSSYEQYF. CDR3 sequence (DNA): TGTTCCAGCAGCCCCCCAGGGTCCTCCTACGAGCAGTACTTC.

This chain joins TRBV27 and TRBJ2-7; a possible D gene is TRBD1 (5 bases). The V gene's germline CDR1 is MNHEY and CDR2 SMNVEV (reference sequence). Trimming pared 4 bases from V and 2 bases from J, leaving 12 bases between. This CDR3 spans 14 amino acids. The CDR3 is CASSSPTGTYEQYF. In DNA, the CDR3 is TGTGCCAGCAGTTCCCCCACAGGAACCTACGAGCAGTACTTC.

The gene calls are TRBV18 and TRBJ1-5; 10 nucleotides match TRBD1. CDR1 is KGHSH, CDR2 LQKENI, per germline. The ends lost 4 bases at V and 6 bases at J; junction bases unmatched: 6. The CDR3 length is 15 residues. The DNA of the CDR3 is TGTGCCAGCTCACAGGGACAGGGGATAATTCAGCCCCAGCATTTT. Its translation is CASSQGQGIIQPQHF.

The chain employs TRBV9 and TRBJ2-5; the match to TRBD1 covers 11 bases. The J call is doubtful: the DNA matches TRBJ2-7 better. The CDR3 consists of 14 residues. Germline loops: CDR1 SGDLS, CDR2 YYNGEE. The CDR3 DNA reads TGTGCCAGCAGCCTGGGGACAGGGGGCTACGAGCAGTACTTC. Protein product: CASSLGTGGYEQYF.

This chain uses TRBV19 with TRBJ2-5, with 7 nucleotides matching TRBD2. The closer fit of TRBJ2-7 to the DNA end suggests the J call may be wrong. CDR3 size: 13 residues. CDR1 is LNHDA, CDR2 SQIVND, per germline (reference sequence). In DNA, the CDR3 is TGTGCCAGTAGCCCGGGACTATTCTACGAGCAGTACTTC. Protein product: CASSPGLFYEQYF.

The V gene is TRBV7-6, the J gene TRBJ1-6; D unresolved. Trimming took off 6 bases at V and 10 bases at J, with 13 bases between the two ends. Germline CDR1 SGHVS, CDR2 FNYEAQ. CDR3 length: 13 amino acids. The CDR3 reads CASSLELRSPLHF. The CDR3 nucleotides are TGTGCCAGCAGTCTAGAGTTACGATCACCCCTCCACTTT.

The chain has TRBV4-3 and TRBJ2-1; 7 bases map to TRBD2. The CDR3 is made up of 16 amino acids. V lost 0 bases, J lost 0 bases, and 2 bases stayed unmatched. Germline V gives CDR1 LGHNA, CDR2 YSLEER. CDR3 sequence (DNA): TGCGCCAGCAGCCAAGATCGCGGGGGCTCCTACAATGAGCAGTTCTTC. Protein product: CASSQDRGGSYNEQFF.